This TCR beta chain came from a study of T cells after yellow fever vaccination. Findings and caveats of the study: The presence of abundant clonotypes contaminating from the bulk population was possible in FACS-sorted repertoires. Post-booster samples contained most primary-vaccination clones (approximately 96% CD4, around 90% CD8). Peak timing came faster in the weaker secondary response, day 5 versus 15.

As to this clonotype: Its specificity is not known.

V lost 6 bases and J 6 bases, leaving 18 bases between the germline ends. The CDR3 is 15 residues long. Germline-derived CDR1 and CDR2 are MNHEY and SVGEGT. UMIs and a universal primer site were added when TCR cDNA was made by 5'RACE template switching. Via MiXCR, TCRdb re-called the 5' RACE reads, giving one row per CDR3 protein. The sample holds under 400,000 distinct CDR3 sequences, roughly an eighth seen once. The TCR comes from a man between 18 and 35 years old who received the YFV17D yellow fever vaccine. This chain links TRBV6-2 or TRBV6-3 with TRBJ1-5; D is possibly TRBD1 (6 bases). The sequencing here drew on CD4+ T cells sorted from PBMCs, taken 15 days after the yellow fever booster vaccination. The CDR3 loop is CASSEQGKGTQPQHF. CDR3 DNA sequence: TGTGCCAGCAGCGAACAGGGTAAGGGCACTCAGCCCCAGCATTTT.